Listed here are 20 T cell receptor beta chains from one sample, sequenced in a study of cytomegalovirus exposure and HLA in healthy donors (TCRdb year 2017). Library creation used the immunoSEQ multiplex PCR assay. For the multiplex PCR, a mixture combining 60 forward primers for TCR Vbeta segments and 13 reverse primers for TCR Jbeta segments was used. Entries here come from immuneACCESS through TCRdb and include only in-frame sequences with V and J called. Some clones fail to appear in such tables; in the studies checked, an unresolved V gene covers under half of the shortfall, and the cause of the remainder is unknown. The sample records 150,000 to 200,000 clones, under 85% of which are singletons. The ten most abundant clones make up roughly 3% of the sample. Source material: PBMCs. These receptors came from a female donor in good health and CMV-seronegative.

Only one count was recorded for this clone. This chain joins TRBV29-1 and TRBJ1-3; a weak D match, TRBD1 (6 bases). V was pared by 3 bases and J by 1 base, with 10 bases between. The CDR3 is 14 residues long. CDR1 and CDR2 from the germline V gene are SQVTM and ANQGSEA. The CDR3 is CSVEDSLSGNTIYF. The CDR3 region has the DNA TGCAGCGTTGAGGACAGCTTGTCTGGAAACACCATATATTTT.

The CDR3 loop reads CASSPSNPLKGATEAFF. CDR3 in DNA: TGTGCCAGCTCACCCTCGAATCCCCTGAAGGGGGCCACTGAAGCTTTCTTT. The gene calls are TRBV18 and TRBJ1-1; 7 bases are shared with TRBD1. J lost 4 bases, V lost 3 bases, and 14 bases had no gene match. The V gene's germline CDR1 is KGHSH and CDR2 LQKENI. This CDR3 region has 17 residues.

J is TRBJ2-3 and V is TRBV28, with D tentatively TRBD1 (6 bases). This CDR3 contains 16 residues. The V and J ends lost 7 bases and 0 bases respectively, with 17 bases between them. Germline assignment: CDR1 MDHEN and CDR2 SYDVKM. The CDR3 DNA follows: TGTGCCAGCATCCAAAGGGGGTACCCTAGCACAGATACGCAGTATTTT. It is translated as CASIQRGYPSTDTQYF.

This clone has just a few counts. The gene calls are TRBV19 and TRBJ2-1; 15 bases match TRBD2. The V segment lost 5 bases and the J segment 13 bases; nucleotides outside the gene matches: 9. CDR1 and CDR2 (germline): LNHDA, SQIVND (reference sequence). This CDR3 is built from 15 residues. The chain's CDR3 is CASSASGTSGGSQFF. The CDR3 DNA reads TGTGCCAGTAGTGCGTCCGGGACTAGCGGGGGGTCACAGTTCTTC.

The chain uses TRBV27 and TRBJ2-5; 10 nucleotides line up with TRBD2. This CDR3 spans 15 amino acids. V shed 3 bases, J shed 5 bases, and the junction held 6 bases outside the gene matches. Germline CDR1 reads MNHEY; CDR2 reads SMNVEV (reference sequence). CDR3 DNA: TGTGCCAGCAGTTTGGGAACAGCGGGGGGGGAGACCCAGTACTTC. It is translated as CASSLGTAGGETQYF.

The V gene is TRBV15, the J gene TRBJ1-1; D not resolved. The CDR3 covers 14 residues. Trimming removed 6 bases at V and 0 bases at J, with 11 bases between. Germline V CDR1 and CDR2: LNHNV, YYDKDF (reference sequence). Written as DNA, the CDR3 is TGTGCCACCAGTGAGGCGTTCATGAACACTGAAGCTTTCTTT. Translation: CATSEAFMNTEAFF.

This chain connects TRBV28 to TRBJ2-1; weak D call: TRBD2 (5 bases). There are 15 residues in the CDR3. The ends were cut back, 2 bases at V and 6 bases at J, with 14 bases in the middle. CDR1 is MDHEN and CDR2 is SYDVKM in the germline V gene. CDR3 nucleotide sequence: TGTGCCAGCAGTTTAGGCCTACCGAGGGTCAATGAGCAGTTCTTC. Residues: CASSLGLPRVNEQFF.

V gene TRBV30 combines with J gene TRBJ1-1; D uncertain. The CDR3 runs to 13 residues. The V and J ends lost 0 bases and 3 bases respectively, with 8 bases between them. Germline V gives CDR1 GTSNPN, CDR2 SVGIG (reference sequence). CDR3 region: CAWSVRVDTEAFF. The CDR3 nucleotides are TGTGCCTGGAGTGTGCGCGTAGACACTGAAGCTTTCTTT.

The chain joins TRBV9 to TRBJ2-5, with TRBD2 identical over 14 bases. Trimming removed 3 bases from V and 2 bases from J; junction bases left unmatched: 6. The V gene's germline CDR1 is SGDLS and CDR2 YYNGEE. CDR3 length: 17 residues. CDR3 amino acids: CASSGGTSGGLQETQYF. The CDR3 nucleotides read TGTGCCAGCAGCGGTGGGACTAGCGGGGGCCTACAAGAGACCCAGTACTTC.

This clone was counted between two and nine times. The gene calls are TRBV14 and TRBJ2-5; no firm D call. Trimming left V 0 bases short and J 5 bases short, with 10 bases between. The V gene's germline CDR1 is SGHDN and CDR2 FVKESK. This CDR3 spans 14 amino acids. The CDR3 DNA reads as TGTGCCAGCAGCCAAGATCTACTCGTGGAGACCCAGTACTTC. Translation gives CASSQDLLVETQYF. The full variable domain, with the rest looked up from reference TRBV14 and TRBJ2-5, is EAGVTQFPSHSVIEKGQTVTLRCDPISGHDNLYWYRRVMGKEIKFLLHFVKESKQDESGMPNNRFLAERTGGTYSTLKVQPAELEDSGVYFCASSQDLLVETQYFGPGTRLLVL.

Judged by abundance, this clone is medium-sized. V usage is TRBV6-4 and J usage is TRBJ2-2; tentative D call: TRBD1 (6 bases). The CDR3 sequence is 16 residues long. Deletions cut 0 bases from V and 2 bases from J, with 10 bases between. Germline V gives CDR1 MRHNA, CDR2 SNTAGT. This CDR3 reads CASSDSKDRNTGELFF. The CDR3 nucleotides read TGTGCCAGCAGTGACTCGAAGGACAGAAACACCGGGGAGCTGTTTTTT.

The rearrangement links TRBV30 to TRBJ1-6, with unresolved D. The ends were cut back, 4 bases at V and 7 bases at J, with 11 bases in the middle. CDR3 length equals 13 residues. Germline loops: CDR1 GTSNPN, CDR2 SVGIG (reference sequence). The CDR3 DNA reads TGTGCCTGGAATTCGGGGTTCAATTCACCCCTCCACTTT. Its protein is CAWNSGFNSPLHF. Supplemented by reference TRBV30 and TRBJ1-6, the full variable domain reads SQTIHQWPATLVQPVGSPLSLECTVEGTSNPNLYWYRQAAGRGLQLLFYSVGIGQISSEVPQNLSASRPQDRQFILSSKKLLLSDSGFYLCAWNSGFNSPLHFGNGTRLTVT.

The rearrangement uses TRBV7-9 and TRBJ2-7; D call uncertain. This CDR3 comprises 13 residues. Germline V CDR1 and CDR2: SEHNR, FQNEAQ (reference sequence). V lost 1 base, J lost 2 bases, and 6 bases lay in between. CDR3 in amino acids: CASSLGSPYEQYF. CDR3 nucleotides: TGTGCCAGCAGCTTAGGTAGTCCCTACGAGCAGTACTTC.

DNA of the CDR3: TGTGCCAGCAGCTTAAGAGGGCTCGAGCAGTACTTC. Residues: CASSLRGLEQYF. This chain joins TRBV7-8 and TRBJ2-5; possibly TRBD2 for D (5 bases). The J call may be faulty, since TRBJ2-7 better matches the DNA end. The CDR3 runs 12 residues. CDR1 is SGHVS, CDR2 FQNEAQ, per germline.

V gene TRBV7-9 combines with J gene TRBJ2-7; D unclear. The CDR3 consists of 12 residues. Germline CDR1 SEHNR, CDR2 FQNEAQ (reference sequence). Deletions cut 3 bases from V and 0 bases from J, with 3 bases between. In DNA form, the CDR3 reads TGTGCCAGCAGCTTGAGCTCCTACGAGCAGTACTTC. Its protein is CASSLSSYEQYF.

The J gene is TRBJ2-5, the V gene TRBV6-1, with a tentative D call TRBD2 (6 bases). The CDR3 sequence is 14 residues long. CDR1 is MNHNS, CDR2 SASEGT, per germline. V was clipped by 3 bases and J by 3 bases, with 11 bases between them. CDR3 region: CASSDITGEETQYF. In DNA, the CDR3 is TGTGCCAGCAGTGATATTACGGGAGAAGAGACCCAGTACTTC.

This chain uses TRBV7-2 with TRBJ1-1, with 8 bases identical to TRBD1. The ends lost 4 bases at V and 6 bases at J; junction bases unmatched: 7. CDR1 is SGHTA and CDR2 is FQGNSA in the germline V gene. CDR3 length: 14 amino acids. CDR3: CASSSRTGIAEAFF. CDR3 bases: TGTGCCAGCAGCTCCAGGACAGGGATCGCTGAAGCTTTCTTT.

Comments on this clone: The same CDR3 also results from other DNA sequences found in this sample. This rearrangement joins TRBV30 to TRBJ1-2; D gene unclear. This CDR3 has 12 residues. Germline V gives CDR1 GTSNPN, CDR2 SVGIG (reference sequence). The V gene lost 0 bases and the J gene lost 6 bases, with 8 bases spanning the gap. The CDR3 here is CAWSVGGHGYTF. Written as DNA, the CDR3 is TGTGCCTGGAGTGTAGGCGGCCATGGCTACACCTTC.

This chain connects TRBV5-4 to TRBJ2-7, with 9 bases that match TRBD2. V gave up 4 bases and J gave up 4 bases; unmatched junction bases: 6. This CDR3 has 14 amino acids. The germline gives CDR1 SGHNT, CDR2 YYREEE (reference sequence). CDR3 protein: CASSPGAGGYEQYF. The CDR3 DNA reads TGTGCCAGCAGCCCTGGAGCGGGGGGATACGAGCAGTACTTC.

This clone was counted once. The rearrangement links TRBV25-1 to TRBJ2-4; TRBD2 matches 8 bases. The CDR3 is made up of 16 amino acids. In germline, CDR1 is MGHDK, CDR2 SYGVNS. V lost 2 bases and J lost 3; bases outside the gene matches: 6. DNA for the CDR3: TGTGCCAGCAGTGAAAGGGGCGGGGGGAGCAAAAACATTCAGTACTTC. It translates to CASSERGGGSKNIQYF. The full variable domain, its missing parts supplied by reference TRBV25-1 and TRBJ2-4, is EADIYQTPRYLVIGTGKKITLECSQTMGHDKMYWYQQDPGMELHLIHYSYGVNSTEKGDLSSESTVSRIRTEHFPLTLESARPSHTSQYLCASSERGGGSKNIQYFGAGTRLSVL.